These T cell receptor beta chains were read from a single sample in a study of blood T cell repertoires in COVID-19. Sequencing was performed with immunoSEQ multiplex PCR; in TCRdb, only in-frame clones are kept and a portion is missing. This table holds some 69,000 clones, just under 80% found once. Sample: peripheral blood. The receptor set was obtained from a human donor in a cohort sampled during active COVID-19. Each CDR3 is given with its conserved first and last residue. Each record gives: V gene, D gene, CDR3 length, J gene, clone size, CDR3 protein, CDR3 DNA. A D gene is named only where the DNA matches it firmly. Expanded clones are given a class, and other clones once, few, many or no size at all.

v_call: TRBV28; d_call: .; cdr3_length: 16; j_call: TRBJ2-2; clone_size: once; cdr3_aa: CASSLSGFGGTGELFF; cdr3_nt: TGTGCCAGCAGTTTATCCGGGTTCGGCGGCACCGGGGAGCTGTTTTTT
v_call: TRBV30; d_call: TRBD1; cdr3_length: 14; j_call: TRBJ1-4; clone_size: .; cdr3_aa: CAWRGQENNEKLFF; cdr3_nt: TGTGCCTGGAGGGGACAGGAAAATAATGAAAAACTGTTTTTT
v_call: TRBV5-1; d_call: .; cdr3_length: 14; j_call: TRBJ1-4; clone_size: .; cdr3_aa: CASSYVASNEKLFF; cdr3_nt: TGCGCCAGCAGCTACGTGGCCTCTAATGAAAAACTGTTTTTT
v_call: TRBV11-2; d_call: TRBD1; cdr3_length: 14; j_call: TRBJ2-1; clone_size: .; cdr3_aa: CASSLRQGANEQFF; cdr3_nt: TGTGCCAGCAGCTTACGACAGGGGGCTAATGAGCAGTTCTTC
v_call: TRBV28; d_call: TRBD1; cdr3_length: 16; j_call: TRBJ1-2; clone_size: .; cdr3_aa: CASSLKYGQGARGYTF; cdr3_nt: TGTGCCAGCAGTTTAAAATATGGACAGGGGGCGAGAGGCTACACCTTC
v_call: TRBV28; d_call: .; cdr3_length: 15; j_call: TRBJ1-5; clone_size: few; cdr3_aa: CASTSEGRKNQPQHF; cdr3_nt: TGTGCCAGCACCTCGGAGGGGAGAAAAAATCAGCCCCAGCATTTT
v_call: TRBV28; d_call: .; cdr3_length: 15; j_call: TRBJ1-5; clone_size: once; cdr3_aa: CASSLGAGGNQPQHF; cdr3_nt: TGTGCCAGCAGTTTAGGCGCGGGAGGCAATCAGCCCCAGCATTTT
v_call: TRBV18; d_call: TRBD1; cdr3_length: 16; j_call: TRBJ2-7; clone_size: .; cdr3_aa: CASSNDGTDRVYEQYF; cdr3_nt: TGTGCCAGCTCAAACGACGGTACGGACAGGGTTTACGAGCAGTACTTC
v_call: TRBV7-2; d_call: TRBD2; cdr3_length: 15; j_call: TRBJ2-3; clone_size: .; cdr3_aa: CASSLTGGMADTQYF; cdr3_nt: TGTGCCAGCAGCCTTACGGGAGGGATGGCAGATACGCAGTATTTT
v_call: TRBV2; d_call: TRBD2; cdr3_length: 14; j_call: TRBJ2-7; clone_size: .; cdr3_aa: CASSLLAATYEQYF; cdr3_nt: TGTGCCAGCAGTTTACTAGCGGCGACCTACGAGCAGTACTTC
v_call: TRBV30; d_call: .; cdr3_length: 13; j_call: TRBJ1-5; clone_size: .; cdr3_aa: CAWGGLSNQPQHF; cdr3_nt: TGTGCCTGGGGGGGCCTTAGCAATCAGCCCCAGCATTTT
v_call: TRBV5-4; d_call: .; cdr3_length: 15; j_call: TRBJ2-7; clone_size: .; cdr3_aa: CASSLGTLSSYEQYF; cdr3_nt: TGTGCCAGCAGCTTGGGGACTCTGAGCTCCTACGAGCAGTACTTC
v_call: TRBV7-9; d_call: TRBD1; cdr3_length: 16; j_call: TRBJ2-3; clone_size: .; cdr3_aa: CASRKWGQANTDTQYF; cdr3_nt: TGTGCCAGCAGGAAATGGGGACAGGCGAACACAGATACGCAGTATTTT
v_call: TRBV7-2; d_call: .; cdr3_length: 19; j_call: TRBJ2-7; clone_size: once; cdr3_aa: CASSVTVTFNRKSSYEQYF; cdr3_nt: TGTGCCAGCAGCGTAACCGTAACCTTCAACAGAAAAAGCTCCTACGAGCAGTACTTC
v_call: TRBV6-5; d_call: TRBD1; cdr3_length: 15; j_call: TRBJ1-4; clone_size: .; cdr3_aa: CASSLRDREAEKLFF; cdr3_nt: TGTGCCAGCAGTCTAAGGGACAGGGAGGCTGAAAAACTGTTTTTT
v_call: TRBV5-1; d_call: .; cdr3_length: 12; j_call: TRBJ2-7; clone_size: .; cdr3_aa: CASSSGPTEQYF; cdr3_nt: TGCGCCAGCAGCAGCGGGCCGACGGAGCAGTACTTC
v_call: TRBV4-1; d_call: .; cdr3_length: 14; j_call: TRBJ2-2; clone_size: .; cdr3_aa: CASSLQQGTGELFF; cdr3_nt: TGCGCCAGCAGCCTCCAACAGGGTACCGGGGAGCTGTTTTTT
v_call: TRBV7-2; d_call: TRBD2; cdr3_length: 15; j_call: TRBJ2-5; clone_size: .; cdr3_aa: CASSLGTSGVKTQYF; cdr3_nt: TGTGCCAGCAGCCTCGGGACTAGCGGGGTAAAGACCCAGTACTTC
v_call: TRBV9; d_call: .; cdr3_length: 12; j_call: TRBJ1-2; clone_size: .; cdr3_aa: CASSVDYYGYTF; cdr3_nt: TGTGCCAGCAGCGTAGACTACTATGGCTACACCTTC
v_call: TRBV19; d_call: TRBD1; cdr3_length: 15; j_call: TRBJ1-5; clone_size: .; cdr3_aa: CASSRTGESNQPQHF; cdr3_nt: TGTGCCAGTAGTAGGACAGGGGAGAGCAATCAGCCCCAGCATTTT
v_call: TRBV15; d_call: .; cdr3_length: 15; j_call: TRBJ1-5; clone_size: .; cdr3_aa: CATSRDTGSYQPQHF; cdr3_nt: TGTGCCACCAGCAGAGATACAGGGTCGTATCAGCCCCAGCATTTT
v_call: TRBV19; d_call: .; cdr3_length: 13; j_call: TRBJ1-1; clone_size: .; cdr3_aa: CASGQKGDTEAFF; cdr3_nt: TGTGCCAGTGGACAGAAGGGGGACACTGAAGCTTTCTTT
v_call: TRBV5-3; d_call: TRBD2; cdr3_length: 17; j_call: TRBJ2-7; clone_size: .; cdr3_aa: CARSLSGRAVGVYEQYF; cdr3_nt: TGTGCCAGAAGCTTGAGCGGGAGGGCCGTTGGTGTGTACGAGCAGTACTTC
v_call: TRBV2; d_call: TRBD2; cdr3_length: 21; j_call: TRBJ2-1; clone_size: .; cdr3_aa: CASSDPGLAGGPKSSYNEQFF; cdr3_nt: TGTGCCAGCAGTGACCCGGGACTAGCGGGAGGGCCGAAAAGCTCCTACAATGAGCAGTTCTTC
v_call: TRBV11-2; d_call: .; cdr3_length: 15; j_call: TRBJ1-5; clone_size: .; cdr3_aa: CASSPQGGEGQPQHF; cdr3_nt: TGTGCCAGCAGCCCCCAAGGGGGGGAAGGGCAGCCCCAGCATTTT
v_call: TRBV6-5; d_call: TRBD1; cdr3_length: 15; j_call: TRBJ2-7; clone_size: few; cdr3_aa: CASSSPGQGAYEQYF; cdr3_nt: TGTGCCAGCAGTTCTCCGGGACAGGGGGCTTACGAGCAGTACTTC
v_call: TRBV12-3/TRBV12-4; d_call: .; cdr3_length: 13; j_call: TRBJ2-7; clone_size: .; cdr3_aa: CASKRGDSYEQYF; cdr3_nt: TGTGCCAGCAAAAGGGGCGACTCCTACGAGCAGTACTTC